Reported below is one T cell receptor (beta chain). J was trimmed by 4 bases and V by 8 bases; bases with no gene match: 11. The CDR3 extends over 15 amino acids. From germline, CDR1 is SQVTM and CDR2 ANQGSEA. The data originate from a study of blood T cell repertoires in COVID-19. On the study more broadly: Sites in the United States, Italy and Spain provided acute and convalescent COVID-19 samples. Sources were T cells, B-cell-depleted T cells, or PBMCs; the material itself was cDNA or gDNA.

Participant-given clinical history determined each cohort assignment. Clones were read by immunoSEQ multiplex PCR, and TCRdb kept only the in-frame ones, dropping some. This sample yields about 270,000 clones, of which approximately 90% are seen a single time; approximately 4% belongs to the top ten. The sequence was obtained from a woman in her 30s with acute COVID-19. The rearrangement joins TRBV29-1 to TRBJ2-1, with TRBD2 matching 10 bases. Sequencing input: PBMCs or T cells enriched from blood (not recorded which). The CDR3 loop is CSSSGTSAAYNEQFF. The CDR3 DNA sequence: TGCAGCTCCTCCGGGACTAGCGCAGCATACAATGAGCAGTTCTTC.